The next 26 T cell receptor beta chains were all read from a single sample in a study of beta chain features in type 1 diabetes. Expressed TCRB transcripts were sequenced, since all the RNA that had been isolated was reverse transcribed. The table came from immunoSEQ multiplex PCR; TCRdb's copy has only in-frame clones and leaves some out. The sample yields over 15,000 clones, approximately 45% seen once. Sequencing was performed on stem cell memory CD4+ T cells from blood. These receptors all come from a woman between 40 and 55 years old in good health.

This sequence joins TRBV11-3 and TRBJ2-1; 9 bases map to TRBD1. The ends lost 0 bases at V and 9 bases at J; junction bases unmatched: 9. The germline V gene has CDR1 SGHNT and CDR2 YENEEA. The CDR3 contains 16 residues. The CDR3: CASSLDRGTGLSEQFF. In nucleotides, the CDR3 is TGTGCCAGCAGCTTAGATCGGGGGACAGGGCTAAGTGAGCAGTTCTTC.

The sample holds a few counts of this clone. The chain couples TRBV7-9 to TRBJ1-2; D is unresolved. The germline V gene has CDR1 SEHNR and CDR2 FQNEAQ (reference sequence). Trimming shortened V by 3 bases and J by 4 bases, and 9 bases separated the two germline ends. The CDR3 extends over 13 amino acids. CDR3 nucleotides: TGTGCCAGCAGCTTGTCAGGCAGCTATGGCTACACCTTC. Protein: CASSLSGSYGYTF.

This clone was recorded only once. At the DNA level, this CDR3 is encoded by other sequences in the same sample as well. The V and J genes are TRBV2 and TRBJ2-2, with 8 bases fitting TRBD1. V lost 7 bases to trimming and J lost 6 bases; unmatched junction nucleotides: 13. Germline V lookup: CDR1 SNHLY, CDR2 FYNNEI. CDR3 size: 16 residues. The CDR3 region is CASTSRAGGAAGELFF. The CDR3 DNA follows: TGTGCCAGCACCAGTAGAGCAGGGGGCGCGGCCGGGGAGCTGTTTTTT.

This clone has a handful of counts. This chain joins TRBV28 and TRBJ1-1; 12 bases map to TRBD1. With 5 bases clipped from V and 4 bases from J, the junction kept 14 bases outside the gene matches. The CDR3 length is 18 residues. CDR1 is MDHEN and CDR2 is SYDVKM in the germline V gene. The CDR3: CASSTKPRDRGLSTEAFF. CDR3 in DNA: TGTGCCAGCAGTACAAAGCCACGGGACAGGGGGCTGAGCACTGAAGCTTTCTTT.

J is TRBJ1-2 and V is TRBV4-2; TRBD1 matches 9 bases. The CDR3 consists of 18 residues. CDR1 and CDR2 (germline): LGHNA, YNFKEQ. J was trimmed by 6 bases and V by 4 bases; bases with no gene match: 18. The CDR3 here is CASSREAALGTGSDGYTF. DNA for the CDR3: TGTGCCAGCAGCCGTGAGGCCGCATTAGGGACAGGGTCAGATGGCTACACCTTC.

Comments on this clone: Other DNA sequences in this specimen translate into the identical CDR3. The CDR3 loop reads CASSQSVTGEHGYTF. The CDR3 DNA sequence: TGCGCCAGCAGTCAATCCGTGACAGGGGAACATGGCTACACCTTC. The chain joins TRBV23-1 to TRBJ1-2, with TRBD1 identical over 8 bases. TRBV23-1 is an ORF, and what it does is uncertain. CDR3 length: 15 residues. V gave up 0 bases and J gave up 6 bases; unmatched junction bases: 6.

The CDR3 coding sequence is TGCGCCAGCAGCACGGGACAGGGTACAGATACGCAGTATTTT. Translation gives CASSTGQGTDTQYF. This rearrangement joins TRBV5-1 to TRBJ2-3, with 9 bases matching TRBD1. CDR3 length: 14 amino acids. Germline V lookup: CDR1 SGHRS, CDR2 YFSETQ. The V and J ends lost 4 bases and 3 bases, in that order; junction bases with no gene match: 3.

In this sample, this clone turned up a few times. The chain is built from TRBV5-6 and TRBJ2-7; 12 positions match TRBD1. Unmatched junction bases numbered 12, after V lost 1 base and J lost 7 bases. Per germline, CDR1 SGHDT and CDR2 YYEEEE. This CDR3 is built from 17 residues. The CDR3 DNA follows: TGTGCCAGCAGCTTGTTAGGACCGGGACAGGGGGCGAAGGAGCAGTACTTC. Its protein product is CASSLLGPGQGAKEQYF.

Here the CDR3 DNA reads TGTGCCACCAGCAGCTACGAGGAGCGCGGGGGGAATGAGCAGTTCTTC. It is translated as CATSSYEERGGNEQFF. V usage is TRBV15 and J usage is TRBJ2-1, with 8 bases fitting TRBD2. CDR1 is LNHNV and CDR2 is YYDKDF in the germline V gene (reference sequence). Trimming cost V 3 bases and J 7 bases; bases outside gene matches: 11. The CDR3 extends over 16 amino acids.

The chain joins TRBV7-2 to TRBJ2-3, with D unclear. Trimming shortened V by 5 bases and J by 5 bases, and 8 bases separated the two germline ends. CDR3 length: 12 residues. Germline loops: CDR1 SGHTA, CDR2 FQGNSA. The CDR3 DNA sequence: TGTGCCAGCAGCGGTCTCGGAGATACGCAGTATTTT. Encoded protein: CASSGLGDTQYF.

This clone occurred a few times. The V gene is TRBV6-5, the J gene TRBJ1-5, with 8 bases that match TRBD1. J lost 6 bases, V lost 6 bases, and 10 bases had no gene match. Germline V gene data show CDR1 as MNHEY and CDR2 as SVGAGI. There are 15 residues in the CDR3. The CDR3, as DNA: TGTGCCAGCAGACCTTGGACAGGGAGGGTTCAGCCCCAGCATTTT. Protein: CASRPWTGRVQPQHF.

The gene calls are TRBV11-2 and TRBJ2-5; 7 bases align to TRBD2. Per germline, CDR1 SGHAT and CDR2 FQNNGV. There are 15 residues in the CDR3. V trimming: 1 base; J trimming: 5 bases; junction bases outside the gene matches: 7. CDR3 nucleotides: TGTGCCAGCAGCTTAGCTGGCGGGGGAGGGGAGACCCAGTACTTC. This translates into CASSLAGGGGETQYF.

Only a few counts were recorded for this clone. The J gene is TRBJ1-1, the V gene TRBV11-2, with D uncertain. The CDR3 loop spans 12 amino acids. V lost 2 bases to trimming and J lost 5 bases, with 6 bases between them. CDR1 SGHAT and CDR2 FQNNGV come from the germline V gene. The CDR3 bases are TGTGCCAGCAGCTTATCGCAGACTGAAGCTTTCTTT. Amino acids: CASSLSQTEAFF.

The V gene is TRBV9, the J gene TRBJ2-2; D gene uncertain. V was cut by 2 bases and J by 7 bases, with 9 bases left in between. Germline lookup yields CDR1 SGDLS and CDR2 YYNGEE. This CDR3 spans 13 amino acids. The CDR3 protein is CASSVRVFGELFF. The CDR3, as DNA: TGTGCCAGCAGCGTGAGAGTATTCGGGGAGCTGTTTTTT.

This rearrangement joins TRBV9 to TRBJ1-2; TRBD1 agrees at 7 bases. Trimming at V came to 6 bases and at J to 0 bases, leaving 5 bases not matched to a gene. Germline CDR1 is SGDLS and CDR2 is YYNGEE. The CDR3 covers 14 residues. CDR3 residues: CASTRQGSNYGYTF. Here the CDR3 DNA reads TGTGCCAGCACAAGACAGGGCTCTAACTATGGCTACACCTTC.

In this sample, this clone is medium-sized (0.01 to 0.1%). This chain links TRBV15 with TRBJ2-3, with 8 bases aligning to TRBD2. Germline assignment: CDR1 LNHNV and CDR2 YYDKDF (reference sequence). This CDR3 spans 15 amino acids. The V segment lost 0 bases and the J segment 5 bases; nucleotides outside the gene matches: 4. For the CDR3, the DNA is TGTGCCACCAGCAGAGATCCTAGCGGGCTAGATACGCAGTATTTT. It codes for CATSRDPSGLDTQYF.

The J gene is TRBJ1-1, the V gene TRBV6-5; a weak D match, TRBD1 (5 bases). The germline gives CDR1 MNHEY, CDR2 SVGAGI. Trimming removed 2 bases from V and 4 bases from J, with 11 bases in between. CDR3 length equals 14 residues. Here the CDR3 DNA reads TGTGCCAGCAGTTACAGGGAAAGGGGCACTGAAGCTTTCTTT. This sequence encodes CASSYRERGTEAFF.

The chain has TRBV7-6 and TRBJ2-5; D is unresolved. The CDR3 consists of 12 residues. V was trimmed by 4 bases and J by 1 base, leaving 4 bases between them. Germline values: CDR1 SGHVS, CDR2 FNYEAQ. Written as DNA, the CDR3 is TGTGCCAGCAGCTCCGGCCAAGAGACCCAGTACTTC. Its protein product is CASSSGQETQYF.

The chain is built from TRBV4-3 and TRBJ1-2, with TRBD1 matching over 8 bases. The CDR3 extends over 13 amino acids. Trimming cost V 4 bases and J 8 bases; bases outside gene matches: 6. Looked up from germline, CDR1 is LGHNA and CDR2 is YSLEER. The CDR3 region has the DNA TGCGCCAGCAGCCCGGACAGGGTAACCGGCTACACCTTC. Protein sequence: CASSPDRVTGYTF.

CDR3 DNA: TGTGCCAGCAGTTTGGGACAGGGAAATGAAAAACTGTTTTTT. Amino acids: CASSLGQGNEKLFF. V usage is TRBV2 and J usage is TRBJ1-4; 9 nucleotides match TRBD1. Germline V lookup: CDR1 SNHLY, CDR2 FYNNEI. Losses at the gene ends were 5 bases for V and 5 bases for J; bases not matched to a gene: 3. The CDR3 extends over 14 amino acids.

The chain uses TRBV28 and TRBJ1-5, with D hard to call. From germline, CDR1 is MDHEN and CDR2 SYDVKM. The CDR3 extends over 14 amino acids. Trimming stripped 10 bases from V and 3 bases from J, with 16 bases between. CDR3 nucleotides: TGTGCCACTCCGGGATCTAGCCCCAATCAGCCCCAGCATTTT. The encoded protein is CATPGSSPNQPQHF.

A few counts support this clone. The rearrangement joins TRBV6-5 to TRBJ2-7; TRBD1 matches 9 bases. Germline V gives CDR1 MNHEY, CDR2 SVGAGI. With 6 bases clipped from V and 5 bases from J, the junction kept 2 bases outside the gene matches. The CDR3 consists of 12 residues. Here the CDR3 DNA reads TGTGCCAGCAGAGGACAGGGGAACGAGCAGTACTTC. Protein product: CASRGQGNEQYF.

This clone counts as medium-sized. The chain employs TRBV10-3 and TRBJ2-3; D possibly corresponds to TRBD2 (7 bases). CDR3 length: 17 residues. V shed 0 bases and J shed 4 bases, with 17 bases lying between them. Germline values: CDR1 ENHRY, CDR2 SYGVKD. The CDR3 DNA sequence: TGTGCCATCAGTGAGTCCGTCGCGGGGGCTCGTCCAGATACGCAGTATTTT. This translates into CAISESVAGARPDTQYF.

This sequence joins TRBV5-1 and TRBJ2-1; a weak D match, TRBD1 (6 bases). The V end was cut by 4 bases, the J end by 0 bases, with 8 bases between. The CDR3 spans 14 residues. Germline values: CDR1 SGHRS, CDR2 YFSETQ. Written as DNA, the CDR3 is TGCGCCAGCAGCCTACAGGGCTCCTACAATGAGCAGTTCTTC. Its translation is CASSLQGSYNEQFF.

CDR3 in DNA: TGTGCCAGGGAGGGACAGGAATACCAAGAGACCCAGTACTTC. Amino acid sequence: CAREGQEYQETQYF. The V call is TRBV2, the J call TRBJ2-5, with 8 nucleotides matching TRBD1. The length of the CDR3 is 14 residues. V lost 9 bases and J lost 0; bases outside the gene matches: 6. CDR1 and CDR2 from the germline V gene are SNHLY and FYNNEI.

DNA for the CDR3: TGCGCCAGCAGCCGTGAGGGGGTAGATACGCAGTATTTT. Residues: CASSREGVDTQYF. This chain connects TRBV4-1 to TRBJ2-3; TRBD1 is a possible D gene (6 bases). CDR3 length equals 13 residues. The germline V and J ends were trimmed by 4 bases and 5 bases, with 10 bases remaining between them. Germline V gives CDR1 MGHRA, CDR2 YSYEKL.